These T cell receptor beta chains were read from a single sample in a study of blood T cells in healthy people across ages. MiXCR was run by TCRdb on the 5' RACE reads, yielding one entry per CDR3 protein. The sample has 650,000 to 950,000 distinct CDR3 sequences; approximately 48% are singletons. Sequencing was done on a sample of blood. The receptors originated from a man in his fifties or sixties in good health. The CDR3 runs from the conserved cysteine through the conserved F or W. The order of the fields is clone size, D gene, V gene, CDR3 length, J gene, CDR3 DNA, CDR3 protein. D genes are given only for firm matches. Only part of the rows carry a size: once, few, many, or a class if the clone is expanded.

-	TRBD1	TRBV12-3/TRBV12-4	14	TRBJ2-2	TGTGCCAGCAGTGGACAGGGGACGACCGGGGGGCTGTTTTTT	CASSGQGTTGGLFF
-	TRBD2	TRBV7-2	14	TRBJ2-1	TGTGCCAGCAGCTTAGCGGGACTAGCGGGAGTAAAGTTCTTC	CASSLAGLAGVKFF
few	TRBD2	TRBV20-1	16	TRBJ2-7	TGCAGTGCTAGTTCGAGCGGGGGGGCCGTTTTCTACGAGCAGTACTTC	CSASSSGGAVFYEQYF
-	-	TRBV12-3/TRBV12-4	17	TRBJ1-1	TGTGCCAGCAGTCTCCCGGACGAGGGATTTATGAACACTGAAGCTTTCTTT	CASSLPDEGFMNTEAFF
-	-	TRBV20-1	14	TRBJ2-1	TGCAGCGCGGTGGGGGGTAGCTCCTACAGTGAGCAGTTCTTC	CSAVGGSSYSEQFF
-	-	TRBV7-2	17	TRBJ2-1	TGTGCCAGCAGCTTAACCCCCGGGGACAAGCCGAACAATGAGCAGTTCTTC	CASSLTPGDKPNNEQFF
-	TRBD2	TRBV18	19	TRBJ2-1	TGTGCCAGCTCACCCCAACACCTAGCGGGGGGGCGCTCCTACAATGAGCAGTTCTTC	CASSPQHLAGGRSYNEQFF
-	TRBD1	TRBV7-2	15	TRBJ1-4	TGTGCCAGCAGCCGGCAACAGGGGGCCGGCGAAAAACTGTTTTTT	CASSRQQGAGEKLFF
-	TRBD2	TRBV3-1	18	TRBJ2-7	TGTGCCAGCAGCCAAGATATCCGGACTAGCGGGGGGGACTACGAGCAGTACTTC	CASSQDIRTSGGDYEQYF
-	TRBD1	TRBV24-1	15	TRBJ2-1	TGTGCCACCAGTGACCGTCGACAGGGGAACAATGAGCAGTTCTTC	CATSDRRQGNNEQFF
few	TRBD1	TRBV11-2	14	TRBJ2-7	TGTGCCAGCAGAGAGGGACAGGGAATCTACGAGCAGTACTTC	CASREGQGIYEQYF